A single sample is the source of the 14 T cell receptor beta chains below, sequenced in a study of blood T cell repertoires in COVID-19 (dated by TCRdb to 2018 to 2021). The library came from the immunoSEQ multiplex PCR assay. The immuneACCESS repertoire file appears here via TCRdb, limited to in-frame rearrangements. These files lack a portion of the clones; in checked studies, under half of the deficit traces to unresolved V genes, and the cause of the others is not known. In all, the sample holds around 57,000 clones, and roughly 82% of those were seen once. The ten top clones hold less than 25% of the sample. Sequencing input: peripheral blood. The receptors were gathered from a woman aged 55-75 years with acute or convalescent COVID-19.

V usage is TRBV27 and J usage is TRBJ1-2, with TRBD1 as a possible D gene (6 bases). This CDR3 has 18 amino acids. Germline V gene data show CDR1 as MNHEY and CDR2 as SMNVEV (reference sequence). Trimming took 5 bases from V and 0 from J, leaving 22 bases between them. The CDR3: CASSPQRGEDRTNYGYTF. CDR3 coding DNA: TGTGCCAGCAGTCCACAAAGGGGCGAGGACAGAACTAACTATGGCTACACCTTC.

This clone was seen a few times. The chain carries TRBV6-6 and TRBJ2-7; 9 bases are shared with TRBD1. The CDR3 has 14 amino acids. Trimming at V came to 6 bases and at J to 5 bases, leaving 8 bases not matched to a gene. The germline gives CDR1 MNHNY, CDR2 SVGAGI (reference sequence). The CDR3 reads CASSLDRGTHEQYF. As DNA, the CDR3 is TGTGCCAGCAGCCTCGACAGGGGGACCCACGAGCAGTACTTC.

In this sample, this clone turned up many times. As DNA, the CDR3 is TGCGCCAGCAGGGACAGGGCCTACGAGCAGTACTTC. It yields the protein CASRDRAYEQYF. The chain joins TRBV10-1 to TRBJ2-7; 8 positions match TRBD1. CDR1 and CDR2 from the germline V gene are WNHNN and SYGVQD (reference sequence). With V trimmed by 6 bases and J by 2 bases, 0 bases remained unmatched. The CDR3 runs 12 residues.

This sequence joins TRBV15 and TRBJ2-6; 10 bases map to TRBD1. Trimming at V came to 5 bases and at J to 0 bases, leaving 7 bases not matched to a gene. Germline CDR1 and CDR2: LNHNV and YYDKDF (reference sequence). This CDR3 has 18 residues. The CDR3 DNA follows: TGTGCCACCAGCGGGGGACAGGGGTGGGACTCTGGGGCCAACGTCCTGACTTTC. Translated: CATSGGQGWDSGANVLTF.

The chain links TRBV6-9 to TRBJ2-4; the D is unclear. V was trimmed by 7 bases and J by 8 bases, leaving 21 bases between them. CDR3 length equals 15 residues. Germline CDR1 reads MNHGY; CDR2 reads SVAAGI. The DNA of the CDR3 is TGTGCCAGCACCGCACCCGACCGTGGAGTAGACATTCAGTACTTC. The encoded protein is CASTAPDRGVDIQYF.

The rearrangement uses TRBV10-3 and TRBJ1-3; TRBD1 matches at 9 bases. Germline CDR1 reads ENHRY; CDR2 reads SYGVKD. The junction had 7 bases not matched to a gene; V was cut back by 6 bases and J by 4 bases. The CDR3 extends over 15 amino acids. The CDR3 DNA sequence: TGTGCCATCAGCGCGGGACAGGGCGTCGGAAACACCATATATTTT. Translating gives CAISAGQGVGNTIYF.

The sample holds a few counts of this clone. CDR3 in DNA: TGTGCCAGCAGTTCCGCAGATGGACTAGCGGGGGCAGGGGAGCTGTTTTTT. Encoded protein: CASSSADGLAGAGELFF. This chain uses TRBV6-2 or TRBV6-3 with TRBJ2-2, with 13 nucleotides matching TRBD2. The CDR3 consists of 17 residues. Trimming removed 4 bases from V and 8 bases from J; junction bases left unmatched: 10. Germline V lookup: CDR1 MNHEY, CDR2 SVGEGT.

The V gene is TRBV6-2 or TRBV6-3, the J gene TRBJ1-6, with 10 positions matching TRBD1. Germline CDR1 reads MNHEY; CDR2 reads SVGEGT. With 4 bases clipped from V and 14 bases from J, the junction kept 8 bases outside the gene matches. The CDR3 length is 14 residues. CDR3 nucleotides: TGTGCCAGCAGTTTCCAGACAGGGGGCATAGCCCTCCACTTT. Translation gives CASSFQTGGIALHF.

The chain couples TRBV5-1 to TRBJ1-3, with D perhaps TRBD1 (5 bases). V shed 4 bases and J shed 3 bases, with 11 bases lying between them. CDR3 length: 14 amino acids. CDR1 is SGHRS and CDR2 is YFSETQ in the germline V gene. CDR3 in amino acids: CASSPADSGNTIYF. CDR3 nucleotide sequence: TGCGCCAGCAGCCCAGCCGACAGTGGAAACACCATATATTTT.

This clone was detected once. This chain links TRBV18 with TRBJ2-7; 7 bases fit TRBD1. Germline lookup yields CDR1 KGHSH and CDR2 LQKENI. After removal of 1 base from V and 5 bases from J, the junction contained 11 bases not matched to a gene. This CDR3 has 16 amino acids. The CDR3 here is CASSPQDRAVGDEQYF. Written as DNA, the CDR3 is TGTGCCAGCTCACCACAAGACAGGGCGGTTGGGGACGAGCAGTACTTC.

This chain joins TRBV6-2 or TRBV6-3 and TRBJ1-2; D unresolved. There are 13 residues in the CDR3. The germline V gene has CDR1 MNHEY and CDR2 SVGEGT. Trimming left V 5 bases short and J 0 bases short, with 7 bases between. The CDR3 coding sequence is TGTGCCAGCAGTACCTACCCTAACTATGGCTACACCTTC. Residues: CASSTYPNYGYTF.

For the CDR3, the DNA is TGTGCCAGCAGTGAAGCTCGGGGTTATGGCTACACCTTC. Amino acid sequence: CASSEARGYGYTF. The chain uses TRBV6-1 and TRBJ1-2; D is unresolved. V lost 0 bases, J lost 5 bases, and 7 bases lay in between. Germline assignment: CDR1 MNHNS and CDR2 SASEGT. This CDR3 has 13 amino acids.

The rearrangement joins TRBV29-1 to TRBJ1-2, with 8 bases fitting TRBD1. In germline, CDR1 is SQVTM, CDR2 ANQGSEA. V was pared by 2 bases and J by 6 bases, with 5 bases of the junction left unmatched. The CDR3 is 13 residues long. In nucleotides, the CDR3 is TGCAGCGTTGAACCCGACAGGGGAAATGGCTACACCTTC. Protein: CSVEPDRGNGYTF.

The chain combines TRBV19 with TRBJ1-6, with TRBD1 as a possible D gene (5 bases). The length of the CDR3 is 14 residues. Trimming stripped 6 bases from V and 9 bases from J, with 15 bases between. Germline V gives CDR1 LNHDA, CDR2 SQIVND (reference sequence). The DNA for the CDR3 is TGTGCCAGTAGGAAACGGGGGATGGGTTCACCCCTCCACTTT. Encoded protein: CASRKRGMGSPLHF.